This T cell receptor (beta chain) was obtained from a study of shared clonotypes between healthy human individuals. TCRdb's table, derived via immunoSEQ multiplex PCR, lists solely in-frame clones and lacks some. Found here are a few million clones, around nine tenths of them singletons; the top ten hold 0.14%. This CDR3 contains 13 residues. Per the germline V gene, CDR1 is MNHNY and CDR2 is SVGAGI (reference sequence). Unmatched junction bases numbered 10, after V lost 8 bases and J lost 7 bases. Whole-study results and caveats: At large depth, rarefaction still showed sorted-subset sequencing to be incomplete. Deeper or shallower sequencing was expected to change how clonotypes are shared among donors. The sharing of 5% to 6.5% of naive CD4 clonotypes was seen across a few donors.

In the case of this clone: Its target is not known.

What was sequenced was naive CD4+ T cells sorted from blood. Subset described: CD45RA+ positively selected. The receptor comes from a man aged 18 to 29 in good health. The chain recombines TRBV6-6 with TRBJ2-7, with 8 positions matching TRBD1. CDR3 coding DNA: TGTGCCAGCCGACAGGGGCGTCGGGGGGAGCAGTACTTC. It is translated as CASRQGRRGEQYF.